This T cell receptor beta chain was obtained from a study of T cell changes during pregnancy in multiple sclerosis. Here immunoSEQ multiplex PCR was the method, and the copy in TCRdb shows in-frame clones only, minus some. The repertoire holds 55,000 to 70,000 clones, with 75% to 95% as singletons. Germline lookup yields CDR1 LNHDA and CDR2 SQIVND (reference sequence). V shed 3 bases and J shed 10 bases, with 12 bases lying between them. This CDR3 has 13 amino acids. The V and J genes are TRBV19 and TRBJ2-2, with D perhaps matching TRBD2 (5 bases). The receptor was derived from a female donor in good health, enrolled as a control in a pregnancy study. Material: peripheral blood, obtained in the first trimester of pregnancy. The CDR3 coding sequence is TGTGCCAGTAGTATGACCTGGGGAGTGGAGCTGTTTTTT. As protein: CASSMTWGVELFF.